What follows describes a single T cell receptor (beta chain). Donation came from healthy HIV-negative adults that had no recent acute infections or vaccinations. Here immunoSEQ multiplex PCR was the method, and the copy in TCRdb shows in-frame clones only, minus some. The repertoire holds around 330,000 clones, with under 80% as singletons. The sample originates from a study of shared clonotypes between healthy human individuals. Study background: The plates for each donor numbered three CD4 naive, three CD4 memory, two CD8 naive and one CD8 memory.

Trimming took off 4 bases at V and 3 bases at J, with 8 bases between the two ends. Germline values: CDR1 SGDLS, CDR2 YYNGEE. CDR3 size: 12 residues. V and J are TRBV9 and TRBJ2-7; no clear D gene. Sequenced input: memory CD4+ T cells sorted from blood. Subset here: CD45RA-negative fraction. This clonotype was obtained from a man aged 25-45 years in good health. Written as DNA, the CDR3 is TGTGCCAGCAGCTACACGGGCTACGAGCAGTACTTC. The encoded protein is CASSYTGYEQYF.